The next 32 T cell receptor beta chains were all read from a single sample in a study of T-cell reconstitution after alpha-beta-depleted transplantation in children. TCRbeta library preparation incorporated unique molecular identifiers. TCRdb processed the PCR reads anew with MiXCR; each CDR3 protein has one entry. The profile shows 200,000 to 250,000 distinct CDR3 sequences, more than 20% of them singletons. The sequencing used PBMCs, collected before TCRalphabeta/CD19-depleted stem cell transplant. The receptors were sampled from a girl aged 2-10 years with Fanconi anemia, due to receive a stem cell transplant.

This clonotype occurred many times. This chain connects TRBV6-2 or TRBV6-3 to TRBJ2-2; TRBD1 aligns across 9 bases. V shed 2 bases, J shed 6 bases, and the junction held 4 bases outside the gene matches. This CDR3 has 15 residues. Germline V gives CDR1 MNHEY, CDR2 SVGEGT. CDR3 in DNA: TGTGCCAGCAGTTACCACGGGACAGGGCCCGGGGAGCTGTTTTTT. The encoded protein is CASSYHGTGPGELFF.

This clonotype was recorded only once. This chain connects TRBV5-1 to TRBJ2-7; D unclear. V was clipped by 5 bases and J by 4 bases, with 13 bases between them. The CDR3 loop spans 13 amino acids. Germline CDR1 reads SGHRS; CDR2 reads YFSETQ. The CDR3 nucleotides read TGCGCCAGCAGTAGTAGCATAGGTTACGAGCAGTACTTC. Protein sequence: CASSSSIGYEQYF.

The DNA for the CDR3 is TGTGCCAGCAGAGGGACTAGCGGGATTTCGAACACCGGGGAGCTGTTTTTT. As protein: CASRGTSGISNTGELFF. The chain joins TRBV28 to TRBJ2-2; the match to TRBD2 covers 13 bases. The CDR3 is 17 residues long. V lost 6 bases, J lost 0 bases, and 4 bases stayed unmatched. Germline CDR1 is MDHEN and CDR2 is SYDVKM.

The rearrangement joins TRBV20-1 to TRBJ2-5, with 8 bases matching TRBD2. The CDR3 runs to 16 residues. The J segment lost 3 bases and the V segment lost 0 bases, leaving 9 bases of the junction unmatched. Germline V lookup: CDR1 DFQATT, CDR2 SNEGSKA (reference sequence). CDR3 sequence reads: CSARDPAGAEKETQYF. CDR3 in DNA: TGCAGTGCTAGAGATCCAGCGGGGGCGGAAAAAGAGACCCAGTACTTC.

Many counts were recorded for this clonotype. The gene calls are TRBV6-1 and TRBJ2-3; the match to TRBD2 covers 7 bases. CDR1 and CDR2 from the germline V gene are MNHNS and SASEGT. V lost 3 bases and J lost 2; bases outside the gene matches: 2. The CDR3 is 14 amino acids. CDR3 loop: CASSETSLTDTQYF. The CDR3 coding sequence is TGTGCCAGCAGTGAGACTAGCCTCACAGATACGCAGTATTTT.

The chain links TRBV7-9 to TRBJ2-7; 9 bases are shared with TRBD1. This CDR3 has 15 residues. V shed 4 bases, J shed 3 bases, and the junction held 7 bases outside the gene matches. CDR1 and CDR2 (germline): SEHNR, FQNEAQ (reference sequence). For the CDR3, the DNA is TGTGCCAGCAGCTCCGGACAGGGGAACCTCTACGAGCAGTACTTC. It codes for CASSSGQGNLYEQYF.

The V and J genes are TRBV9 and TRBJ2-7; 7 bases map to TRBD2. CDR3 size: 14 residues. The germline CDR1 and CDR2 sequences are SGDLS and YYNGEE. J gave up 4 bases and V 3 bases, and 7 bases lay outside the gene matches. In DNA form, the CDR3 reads TGTGCCAGCAGCGCTAGCGGAGAAGAATACGAGCAGTACTTC. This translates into CASSASGEEYEQYF. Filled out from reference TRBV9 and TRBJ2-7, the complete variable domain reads DSGVTQTPKHLITATGQRVTLRCSPRSGDLSVYWYQQSLDQGLQFLIQYYNGEERAKGNILERFSAQQFPDLHSELNLSSLELGDSALYFCASSASGEEYEQYFGPGTRLTVT.

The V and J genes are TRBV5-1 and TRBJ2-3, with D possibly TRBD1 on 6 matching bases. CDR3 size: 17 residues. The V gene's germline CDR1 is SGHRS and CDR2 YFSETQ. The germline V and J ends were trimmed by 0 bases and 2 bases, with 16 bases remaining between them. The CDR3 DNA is TGCGCCAGCAGCTTGGATCCGCAGGGGCTGACCACAGATACGCAGTATTTT. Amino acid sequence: CASSLDPQGLTTDTQYF.

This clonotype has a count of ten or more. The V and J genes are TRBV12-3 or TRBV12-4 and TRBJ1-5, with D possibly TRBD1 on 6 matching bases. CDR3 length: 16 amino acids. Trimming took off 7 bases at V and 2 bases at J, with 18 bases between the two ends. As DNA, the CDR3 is TGTGCCAGCACCCCAGAGGGGGGGCCGGGCAATCAGCCCCAGCATTTT. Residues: CASTPEGGPGNQPQHF.

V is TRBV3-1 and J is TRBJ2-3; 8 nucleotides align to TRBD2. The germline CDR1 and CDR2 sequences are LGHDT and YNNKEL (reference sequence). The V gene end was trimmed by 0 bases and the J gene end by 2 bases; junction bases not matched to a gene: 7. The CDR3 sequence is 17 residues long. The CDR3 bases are TGTGCCAGCAGCCAAGAGAAGAGGACTAGCCTCACAGATACGCAGTATTTT. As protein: CASSQEKRTSLTDTQYF.

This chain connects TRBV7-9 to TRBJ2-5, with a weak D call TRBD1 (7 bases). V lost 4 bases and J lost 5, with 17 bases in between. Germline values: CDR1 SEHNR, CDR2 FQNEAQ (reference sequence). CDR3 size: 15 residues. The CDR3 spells CASSSRAAGGETQYF. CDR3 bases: TGTGCCAGCAGCTCAAGGGCCGCAGGGGGGGAGACCCAGTACTTC. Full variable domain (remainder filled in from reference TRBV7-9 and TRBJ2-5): DTGVSQNPRHKITKRGQNVTFRCDPISEHNRLYWYRQTLGQGPEFLTYFQNEAQLEKSRLLSDRFSAERPKGSFSTLEIQRTEQGDSAMYLCASSSRAAGGETQYFGPGTRLLVL.

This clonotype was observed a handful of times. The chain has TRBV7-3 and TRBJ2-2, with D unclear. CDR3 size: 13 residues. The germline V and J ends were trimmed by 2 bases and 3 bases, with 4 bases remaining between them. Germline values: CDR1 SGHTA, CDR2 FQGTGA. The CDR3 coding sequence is TGTGCCAGCAGCTTAGGTTACACCGGGGAGCTGTTTTTT. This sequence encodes CASSLGYTGELFF.

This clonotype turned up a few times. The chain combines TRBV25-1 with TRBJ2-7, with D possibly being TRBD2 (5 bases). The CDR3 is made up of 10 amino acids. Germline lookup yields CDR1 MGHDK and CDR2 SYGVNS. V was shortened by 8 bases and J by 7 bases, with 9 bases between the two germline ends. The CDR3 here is CASGEWEQYF. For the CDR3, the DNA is TGTGCCAGCGGGGAGTGGGAGCAGTACTTC.

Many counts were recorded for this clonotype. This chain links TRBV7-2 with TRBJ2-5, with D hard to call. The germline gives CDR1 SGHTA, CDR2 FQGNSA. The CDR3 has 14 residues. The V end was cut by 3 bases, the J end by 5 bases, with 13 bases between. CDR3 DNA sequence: TGTGCCAGCAGCTTTATCTCCCAGTACGAGACCCAGTACTTC. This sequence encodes CASSFISQYETQYF.

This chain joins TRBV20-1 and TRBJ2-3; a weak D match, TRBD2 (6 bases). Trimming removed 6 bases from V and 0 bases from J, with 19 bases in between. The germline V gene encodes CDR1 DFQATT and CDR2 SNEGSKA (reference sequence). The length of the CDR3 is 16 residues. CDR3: CSALFGGDHSTDTQYF. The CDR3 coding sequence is TGCAGTGCCCTATTTGGCGGGGATCATAGCACAGATACGCAGTATTTT.

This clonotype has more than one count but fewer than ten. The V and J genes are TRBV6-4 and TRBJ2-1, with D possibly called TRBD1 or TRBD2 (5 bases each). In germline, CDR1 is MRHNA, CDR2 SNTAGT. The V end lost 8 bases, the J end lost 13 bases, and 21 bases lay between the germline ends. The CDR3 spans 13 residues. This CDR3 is CASPNPSGTVQFF. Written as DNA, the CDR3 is TGTGCCAGCCCCAACCCCTCCGGGACGGTTCAGTTCTTC.

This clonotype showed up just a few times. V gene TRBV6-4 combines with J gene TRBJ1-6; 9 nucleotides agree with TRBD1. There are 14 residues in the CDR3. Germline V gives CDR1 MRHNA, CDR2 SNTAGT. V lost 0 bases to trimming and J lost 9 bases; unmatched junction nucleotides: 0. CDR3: CASSDSQGASPLHF. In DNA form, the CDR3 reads TGTGCCAGCAGTGACTCACAGGGGGCTTCACCCCTCCACTTT.

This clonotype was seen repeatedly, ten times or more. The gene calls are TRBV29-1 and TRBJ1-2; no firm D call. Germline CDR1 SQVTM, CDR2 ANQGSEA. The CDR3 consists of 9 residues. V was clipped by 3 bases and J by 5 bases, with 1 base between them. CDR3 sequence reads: CSVEYGYTF. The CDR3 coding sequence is TGCAGCGTTGAGTATGGCTACACCTTC. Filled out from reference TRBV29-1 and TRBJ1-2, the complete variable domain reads SAVISQKPSRDICQRGTSLTIQCQVDSQVTMMFWYRQQPGQSLTLIATANQGSEATYESGFVIDKFPISRPNLTFSTLTVSNMSPEDSSIYLCSVEYGYTFGSGTRLTVV.

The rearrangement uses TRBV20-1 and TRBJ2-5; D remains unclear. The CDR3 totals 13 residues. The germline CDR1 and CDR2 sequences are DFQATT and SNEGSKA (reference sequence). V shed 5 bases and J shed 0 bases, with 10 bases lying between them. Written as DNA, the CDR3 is TGCAGTGCTTGGGATTCGTACCAAGAGACCCAGTACTTC. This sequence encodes CSAWDSYQETQYF.

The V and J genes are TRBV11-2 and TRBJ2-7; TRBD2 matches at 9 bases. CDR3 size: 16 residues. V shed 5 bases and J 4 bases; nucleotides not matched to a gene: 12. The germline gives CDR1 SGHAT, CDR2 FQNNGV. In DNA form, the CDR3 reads TGTGCCAGCAGCGTCATTCAGCCTAGCGGGATGTACGAGCAGTACTTC. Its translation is CASSVIQPSGMYEQYF.

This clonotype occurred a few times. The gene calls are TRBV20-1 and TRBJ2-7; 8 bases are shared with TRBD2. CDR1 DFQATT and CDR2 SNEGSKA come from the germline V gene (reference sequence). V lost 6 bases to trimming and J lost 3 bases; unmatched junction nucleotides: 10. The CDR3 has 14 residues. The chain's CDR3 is CSATGGSGIYEQYF. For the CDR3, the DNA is TGCAGTGCCACGGGAGGGAGTGGTATCTACGAGCAGTACTTC.

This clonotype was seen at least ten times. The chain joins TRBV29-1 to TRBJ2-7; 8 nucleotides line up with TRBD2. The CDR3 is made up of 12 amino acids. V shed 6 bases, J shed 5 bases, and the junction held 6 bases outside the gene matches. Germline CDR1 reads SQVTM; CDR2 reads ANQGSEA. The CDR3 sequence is CSVQRGPNEQYF. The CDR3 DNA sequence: TGCAGCGTCCAGCGGGGGCCTAACGAGCAGTACTTC.

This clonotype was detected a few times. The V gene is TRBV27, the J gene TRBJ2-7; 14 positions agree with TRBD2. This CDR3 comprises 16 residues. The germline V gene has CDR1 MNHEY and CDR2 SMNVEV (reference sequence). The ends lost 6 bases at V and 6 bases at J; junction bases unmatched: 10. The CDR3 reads CASSSSPGLAGAEQYF. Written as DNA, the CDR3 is TGTGCCAGCAGCTCCTCACCGGGACTAGCGGGAGCCGAGCAGTACTTC.

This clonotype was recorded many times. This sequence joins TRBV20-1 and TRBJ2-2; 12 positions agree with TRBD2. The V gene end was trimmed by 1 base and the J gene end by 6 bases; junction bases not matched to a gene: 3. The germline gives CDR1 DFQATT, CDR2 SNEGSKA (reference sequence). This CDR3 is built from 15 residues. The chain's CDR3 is CSARVLAGGSGELFF. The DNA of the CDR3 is TGCAGTGCTAGAGTGCTAGCGGGAGGGTCCGGGGAGCTGTTTTTT.

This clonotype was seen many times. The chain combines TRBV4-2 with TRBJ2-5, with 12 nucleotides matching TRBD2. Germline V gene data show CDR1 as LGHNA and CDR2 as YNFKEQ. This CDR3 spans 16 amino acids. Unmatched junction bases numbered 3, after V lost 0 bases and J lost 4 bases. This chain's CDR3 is CASSQDATSGGETQYF. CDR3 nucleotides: TGTGCCAGCAGCCAAGACGCGACTAGCGGGGGAGAGACCCAGTACTTC.

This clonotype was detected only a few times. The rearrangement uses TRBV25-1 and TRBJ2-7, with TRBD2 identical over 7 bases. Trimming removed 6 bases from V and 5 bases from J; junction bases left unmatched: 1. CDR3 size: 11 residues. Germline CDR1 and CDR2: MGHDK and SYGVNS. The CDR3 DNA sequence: TGTGCCAGCAGGGGGGGGAACGAGCAGTACTTC. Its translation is CASRGGNEQYF.

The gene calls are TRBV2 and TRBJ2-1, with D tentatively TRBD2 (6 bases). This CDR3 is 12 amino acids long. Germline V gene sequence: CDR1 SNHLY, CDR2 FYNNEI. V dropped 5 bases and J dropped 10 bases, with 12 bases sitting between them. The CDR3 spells CASSIYGGEQFF. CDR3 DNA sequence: TGTGCCAGCAGTATATACGGGGGAGAGCAGTTCTTC. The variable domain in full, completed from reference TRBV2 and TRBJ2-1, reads EPEVTQTPSHQVTQMGQEVILRCVPISNHLYFYWYRQILGQKVEFLVSFYNNEISEKSEIFDDQFSVERPDGSNFTLKIRSTKLEDSAMYFCASSIYGGEQFFGPGTRLTVL.

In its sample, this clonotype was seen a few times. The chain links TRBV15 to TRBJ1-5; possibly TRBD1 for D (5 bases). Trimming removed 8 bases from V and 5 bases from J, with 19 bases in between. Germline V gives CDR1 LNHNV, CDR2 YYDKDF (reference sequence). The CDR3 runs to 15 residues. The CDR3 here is CATSGASRNDQPQHF. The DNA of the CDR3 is TGTGCCACCTCCGGGGCCTCCCGGAACGATCAGCCCCAGCATTTT.

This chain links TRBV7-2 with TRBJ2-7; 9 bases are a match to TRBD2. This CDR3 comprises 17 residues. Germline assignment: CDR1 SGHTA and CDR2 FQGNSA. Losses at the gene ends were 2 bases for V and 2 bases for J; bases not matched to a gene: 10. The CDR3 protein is CASSLRIAGALTYEQYF. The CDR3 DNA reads TGTGCCAGCAGCTTACGAATAGCGGGGGCCCTAACCTACGAGCAGTACTTC.

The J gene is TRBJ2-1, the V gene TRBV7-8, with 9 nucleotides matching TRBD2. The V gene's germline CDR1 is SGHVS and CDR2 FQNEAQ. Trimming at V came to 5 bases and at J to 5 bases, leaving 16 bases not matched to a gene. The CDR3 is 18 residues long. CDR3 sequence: CASSLILRSGTSNNEQFF. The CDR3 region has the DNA TGTGCCAGCAGCCTAATCCTTCGCTCCGGGACTAGCAACAATGAGCAGTTCTTC.

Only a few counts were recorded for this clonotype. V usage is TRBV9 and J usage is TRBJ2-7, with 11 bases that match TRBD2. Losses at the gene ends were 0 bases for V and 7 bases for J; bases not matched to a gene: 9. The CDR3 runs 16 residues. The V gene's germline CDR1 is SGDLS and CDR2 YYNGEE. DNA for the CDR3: TGTGCCAGCAGCGTAGCTACTACTAGCGGGAGTGGTGAGCAGTACTTC. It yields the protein CASSVATTSGSGEQYF.

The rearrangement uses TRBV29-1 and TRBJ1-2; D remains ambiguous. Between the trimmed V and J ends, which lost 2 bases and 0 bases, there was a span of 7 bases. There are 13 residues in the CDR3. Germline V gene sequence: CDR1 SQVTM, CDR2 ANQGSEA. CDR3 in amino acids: CSVERTANYGYTF. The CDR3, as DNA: TGCAGCGTTGAAAGAACAGCTAACTATGGCTACACCTTC.